The sequence of this T cell receptor (beta chain) was determined in a study of blood T cell repertoires in COVID-19. Whole-study context: Both acute and convalescent COVID-19 samples were obtained from the United States, Italy and Spain.

CDR3 length: 15 residues. V was shortened by 0 bases and J by 4 bases, with 9 bases between the two germline ends. In germline, CDR1 is KGHSH, CDR2 LQKENI. Original data processing: Nucleated cell number was recorded as an estimate derived from reference gene primer amplification. Assay used: immunoSEQ multiplex PCR; TCRdb lists only in-frame clones, some missing. V and J calls and clone size are those listed in that table; D and trimming were worked out from the DNA. This table has over 250,000 clones, about 90% appearing once. This chain uses TRBV18 with TRBJ1-4; D is ambiguous. Sequences were obtained from peripheral blood. This sequence originates from a woman in her thirties or forties who had recovered from COVID-19. The chain's CDR3 is CASSPPSGYNEKLFF. CDR3 nucleotides: TGTGCCAGCTCACCACCGTCAGGCTATAATGAAAAACTGTTTTTT. Full variable domain (rest looked up from reference TRBV18 and TRBJ1-4): NAGVMQNPRHLVRRRGQEARLRCSPMKGHSHVYWYRQLPEEGLKFMVYLQKENIIDESGMPKERFSAEFPKEGPSILRIQQVVRGDSAAYFCASSPPSGYNEKLFFGSGTQLSVL.